The subject of this entry is one T cell receptor (beta chain). Libraries were prepared by immunoSEQ multiplex PCR; TCRdb keeps only in-frame clonotypes and omits some of them. The sample carries roughly 55,000 clones, about 86% recorded once. This specimen belongs to a study of blood T cell repertoires in COVID-19. The sequence derives from a man aged 65 to 85 with active COVID-19. Specimen: peripheral blood.

The DNA for the CDR3 is TGTGCCAGCAGGCGGGGCTCGGAGACCCAGTACTTC. Its translation: CASRRGSETQYF. J is TRBJ2-5 and V is TRBV7-2; a weak D match, TRBD2 (6 bases). Trimming removed 6 bases at V and 5 bases at J, with 10 bases between. Germline V gene lookup returns CDR1 SGHTA and CDR2 FQGNSA. This CDR3 is built from 12 residues.